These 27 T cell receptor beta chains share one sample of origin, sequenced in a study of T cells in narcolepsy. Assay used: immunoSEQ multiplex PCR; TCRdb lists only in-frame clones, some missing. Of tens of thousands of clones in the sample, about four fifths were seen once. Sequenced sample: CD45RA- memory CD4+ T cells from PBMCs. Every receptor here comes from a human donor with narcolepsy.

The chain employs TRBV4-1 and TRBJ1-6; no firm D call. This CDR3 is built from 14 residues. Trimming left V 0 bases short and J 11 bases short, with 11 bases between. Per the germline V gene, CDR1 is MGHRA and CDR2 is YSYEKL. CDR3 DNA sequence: TGCGCCAGCAGCCAAGATGGCTTTGGGGCACCCCTCCACTTT. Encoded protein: CASSQDGFGAPLHF.

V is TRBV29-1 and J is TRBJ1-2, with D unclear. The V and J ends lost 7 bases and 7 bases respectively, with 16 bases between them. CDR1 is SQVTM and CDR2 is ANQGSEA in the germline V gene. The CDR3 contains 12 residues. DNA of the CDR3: TGCAGCGGGTTGCTCGGTTCGGCTGGCTACACCTTC. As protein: CSGLLGSAGYTF.

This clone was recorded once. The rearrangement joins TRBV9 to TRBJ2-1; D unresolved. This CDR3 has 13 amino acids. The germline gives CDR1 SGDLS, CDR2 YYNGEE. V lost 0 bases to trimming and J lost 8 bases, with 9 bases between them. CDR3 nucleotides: TGTGCCAGCAGCGTAGGAGAACGCGATGAGCAGTTCTTC. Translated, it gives CASSVGERDEQFF.

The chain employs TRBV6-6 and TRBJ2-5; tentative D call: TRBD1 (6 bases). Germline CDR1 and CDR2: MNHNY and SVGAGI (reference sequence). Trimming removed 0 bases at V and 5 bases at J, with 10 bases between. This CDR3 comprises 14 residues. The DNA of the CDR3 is TGTGCCAGCAGTTACTCGTCAGGGGTTGAGACCCAGTACTTC. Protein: CASSYSSGVETQYF.

Here the CDR3 reads CASSQEGGQPQHF. For the CDR3, the DNA is TGCGCCAGCAGCCAGGAGGGAGGTCAGCCCCAGCATTTT. The gene calls are TRBV4-3 and TRBJ1-5; unclear D gene. The CDR3 totals 13 residues. Trimming took off 3 bases at V and 6 bases at J, with 9 bases between the two ends. Germline V gene sequence: CDR1 LGHNA, CDR2 YSLEER.

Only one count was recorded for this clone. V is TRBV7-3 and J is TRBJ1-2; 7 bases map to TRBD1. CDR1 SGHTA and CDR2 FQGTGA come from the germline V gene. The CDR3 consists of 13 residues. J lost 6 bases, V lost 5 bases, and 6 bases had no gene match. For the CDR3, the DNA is TGTGCCAGCAGCCTTGACAGGGAGGATGGCTACACCTTC. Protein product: CASSLDREDGYTF.

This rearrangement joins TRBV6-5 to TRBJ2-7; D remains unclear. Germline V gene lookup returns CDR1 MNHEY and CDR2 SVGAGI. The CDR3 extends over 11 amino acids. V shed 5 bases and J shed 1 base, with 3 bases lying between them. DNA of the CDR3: TGTGCCAGCAGTAATTCCTACGAGCAGTACTTC. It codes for CASSNSYEQYF.

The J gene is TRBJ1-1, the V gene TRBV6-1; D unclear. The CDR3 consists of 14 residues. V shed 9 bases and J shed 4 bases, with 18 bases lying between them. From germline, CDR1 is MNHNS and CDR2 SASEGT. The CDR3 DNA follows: TGTGCCAGTATCCGAGGTGTCCTCAGCACTGAAGCTTTCTTT. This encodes CASIRGVLSTEAFF.

The CDR3 DNA reads TGTGCCTGGAGTGCCCGGACCAGGGCCTGGGTTTTCTTT. Encoded protein: CAWSARTRAWVFF. V usage is TRBV30 and J usage is TRBJ1-1, with D possibly being TRBD1 (5 bases). Germline V gene sequence: CDR1 GTSNPN, CDR2 SVGIG (reference sequence). The CDR3 extends over 13 amino acids. The V and J ends lost 1 base and 13 bases respectively, with 19 bases between them.

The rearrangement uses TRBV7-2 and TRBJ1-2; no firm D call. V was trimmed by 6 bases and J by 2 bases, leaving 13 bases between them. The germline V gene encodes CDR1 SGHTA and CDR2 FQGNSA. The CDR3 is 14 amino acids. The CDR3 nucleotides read TGTGCCAGCAGTTCGTCGAGGGTCAACTATGGCTACACCTTC. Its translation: CASSSSRVNYGYTF.

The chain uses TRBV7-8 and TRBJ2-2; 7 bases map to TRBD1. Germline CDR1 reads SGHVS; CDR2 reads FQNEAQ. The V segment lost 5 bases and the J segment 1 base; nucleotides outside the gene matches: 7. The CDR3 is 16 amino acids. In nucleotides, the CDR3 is TGTGCCAGCAGCCCGGACAGGATTGTGAACACCGGGGAGCTGTTTTTT. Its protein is CASSPDRIVNTGELFF.

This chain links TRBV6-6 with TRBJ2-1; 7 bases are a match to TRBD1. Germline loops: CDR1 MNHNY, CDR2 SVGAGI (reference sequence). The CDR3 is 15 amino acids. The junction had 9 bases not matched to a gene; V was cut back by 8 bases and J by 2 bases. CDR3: CASQDTGQTYNEQFF. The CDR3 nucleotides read TGTGCCAGCCAAGACACGGGACAGACCTACAATGAGCAGTTCTTC.

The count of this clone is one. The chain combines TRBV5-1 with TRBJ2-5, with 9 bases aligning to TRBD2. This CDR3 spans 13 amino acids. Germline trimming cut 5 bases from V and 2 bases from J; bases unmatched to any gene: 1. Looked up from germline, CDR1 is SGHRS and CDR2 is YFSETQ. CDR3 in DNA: TGCGCCAGCAGGACTAGCGGACAAGAGACCCAGTACTTC. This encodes CASRTSGQETQYF.

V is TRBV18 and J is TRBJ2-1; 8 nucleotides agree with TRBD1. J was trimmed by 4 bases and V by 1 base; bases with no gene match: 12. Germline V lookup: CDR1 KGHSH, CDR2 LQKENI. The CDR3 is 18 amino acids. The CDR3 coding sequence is TGTGCCAGCTCACCACTTGGCAAAACGGGACAGGAGTACAATGAGCAGTTCTTC. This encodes CASSPLGKTGQEYNEQFF. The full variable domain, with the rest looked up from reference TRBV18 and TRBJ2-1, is NAGVMQNPRHLVRRRGQEARLRCSPMKGHSHVYWYRQLPEEGLKFMVYLQKENIIDESGMPKERFSAEFPKEGPSILRIQQVVRGDSAAYFCASSPLGKTGQEYNEQFFGPGTRLTVL.

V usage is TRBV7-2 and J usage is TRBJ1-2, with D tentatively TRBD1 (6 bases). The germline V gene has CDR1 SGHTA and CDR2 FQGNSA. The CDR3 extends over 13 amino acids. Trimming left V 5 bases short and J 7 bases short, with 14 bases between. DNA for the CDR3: TGTGCCAGCAGCCCGGCGGGGGGCGGTGGCTACACCTTC. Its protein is CASSPAGGGGYTF.

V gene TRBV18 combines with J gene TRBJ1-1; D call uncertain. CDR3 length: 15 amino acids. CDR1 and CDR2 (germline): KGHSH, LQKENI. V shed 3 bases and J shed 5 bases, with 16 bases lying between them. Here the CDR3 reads CASSPLNTRRTEAFF. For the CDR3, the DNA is TGTGCCAGCTCACCTCTAAACACCCGCCGGACTGAAGCTTTCTTT.

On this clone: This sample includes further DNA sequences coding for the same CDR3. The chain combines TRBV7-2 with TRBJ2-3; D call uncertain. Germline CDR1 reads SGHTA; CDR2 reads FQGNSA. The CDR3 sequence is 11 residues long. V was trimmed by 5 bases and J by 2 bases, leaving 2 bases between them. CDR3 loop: CASSLTDTQYF. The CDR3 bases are TGTGCCAGCAGCCTCACAGATACGCAGTATTTT.

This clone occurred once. CDR3 region: CASSPVDGWDEQFF. The CDR3 DNA is TGTGCCAGCAGCCCGGTTGATGGTTGGGATGAGCAGTTCTTC. The J gene is TRBJ2-1, the V gene TRBV5-8; D is unclear. The CDR3 spans 14 residues. From germline, CDR1 is SGHTS and CDR2 YDEGEE. V lost 4 bases and J 8 bases, leaving 16 bases between the germline ends.

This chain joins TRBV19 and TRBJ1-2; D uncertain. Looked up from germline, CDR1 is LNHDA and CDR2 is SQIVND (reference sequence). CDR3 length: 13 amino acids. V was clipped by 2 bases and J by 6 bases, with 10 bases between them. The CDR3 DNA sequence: TGTGCCAGTAGTATAAACCGAGGGAATGGCTACACCTTC. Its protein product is CASSINRGNGYTF.

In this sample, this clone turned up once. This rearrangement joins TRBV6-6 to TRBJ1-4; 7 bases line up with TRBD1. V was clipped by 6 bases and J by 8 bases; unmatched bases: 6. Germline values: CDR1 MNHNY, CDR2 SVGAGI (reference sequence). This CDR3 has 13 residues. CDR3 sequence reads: CASRDRAEEKLFF. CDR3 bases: TGTGCCAGCAGAGACAGGGCGGAAGAAAAACTGTTTTTT.

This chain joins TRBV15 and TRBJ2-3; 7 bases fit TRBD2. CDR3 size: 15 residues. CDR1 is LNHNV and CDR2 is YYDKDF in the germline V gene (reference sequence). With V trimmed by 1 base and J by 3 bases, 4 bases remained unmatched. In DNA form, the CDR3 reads TGTGCCACCAGCAGAGTGGGACTACAGACAGATACGCAGTATTTT. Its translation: CATSRVGLQTDTQYF.

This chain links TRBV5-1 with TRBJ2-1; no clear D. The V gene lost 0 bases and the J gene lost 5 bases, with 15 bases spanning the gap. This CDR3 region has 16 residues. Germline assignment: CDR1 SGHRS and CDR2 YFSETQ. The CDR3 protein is CASSLAATQSHNEQFF. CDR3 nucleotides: TGCGCCAGCAGCTTGGCTGCGACCCAGAGTCACAATGAGCAGTTCTTC. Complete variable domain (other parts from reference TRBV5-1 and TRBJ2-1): KAGVTQTPRYLIKTRGQQVTLSCSPISGHRSVSWYQQTPGQGLQFLFEYFSETQRNKGNFPGRFSGRQFSNSRSEMNVSTLELGDSALYLCASSLAATQSHNEQFFGPGTRLTVL.

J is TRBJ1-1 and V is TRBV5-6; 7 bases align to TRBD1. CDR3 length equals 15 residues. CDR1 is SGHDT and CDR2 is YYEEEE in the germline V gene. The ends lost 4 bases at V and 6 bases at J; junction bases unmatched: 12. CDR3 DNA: TGTGCCAGCAGCCCTACGATGACAGGGTTGGCTGAAGCTTTCTTT. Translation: CASSPTMTGLAEAFF.

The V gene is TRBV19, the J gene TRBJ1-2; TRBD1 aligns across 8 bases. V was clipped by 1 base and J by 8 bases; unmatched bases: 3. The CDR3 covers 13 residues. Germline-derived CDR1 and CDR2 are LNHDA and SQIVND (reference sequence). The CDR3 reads CASSIGTGYGYTF. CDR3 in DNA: TGTGCCAGTAGTATAGGGACAGGGTACGGCTACACCTTC.

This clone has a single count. CDR3 bases: TGTGCCATCGGGGCGGACATTCAGTACTTC. Translating it yields CAIGADIQYF. J is TRBJ2-4 and V is TRBV10-3; the D gene is possibly TRBD1 (5 bases). Germline V lookup: CDR1 ENHRY, CDR2 SYGVKD. The germline V and J ends were trimmed by 8 bases and 8 bases, with 7 bases remaining between them. This CDR3 comprises 10 residues.

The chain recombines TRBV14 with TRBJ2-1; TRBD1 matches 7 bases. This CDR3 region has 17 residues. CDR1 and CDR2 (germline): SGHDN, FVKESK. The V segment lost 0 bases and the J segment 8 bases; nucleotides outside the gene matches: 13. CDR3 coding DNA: TGTGCCAGCAGCCAAGATCTGGGTGAGGGGGCGGGCGATGAGCAGTTCTTC. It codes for CASSQDLGEGAGDEQFF.

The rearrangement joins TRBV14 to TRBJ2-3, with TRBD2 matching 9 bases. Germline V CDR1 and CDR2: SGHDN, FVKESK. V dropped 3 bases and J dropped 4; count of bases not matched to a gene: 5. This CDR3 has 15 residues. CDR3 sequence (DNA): TGTGCCAGCAGCCAGGATAGACTAGCGGCAGATACGCAGTATTTT. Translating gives CASSQDRLAADTQYF.